This TCR beta chain emerged from a study of blood T cell repertoires in COVID-19. Study background: Specimens from acute and convalescent COVID-19 originated in the United States, Italy and Spain. Sources were T cells, B-cell-depleted T cells, or PBMCs; the material itself was cDNA or gDNA.

V lost 1 base and J lost 8, with 17 bases in between. The CDR3 consists of 15 residues. Per germline, CDR1 SEHNR and CDR2 FQNEAQ (reference sequence). In the original analysis: Reference gene primer amplification gave nucleated cell count estimates. Sequenced by immunoSEQ multiplex PCR; TCRdb stores in-frame clones only, minus some. V, J and clone size reflect that table, while D and trimming were determined from the DNA. The sample holds about 240,000 clones, about 93% seen once. V is TRBV7-9 and J is TRBJ1-2, with D perhaps TRBD1 (6 bases). The clonotype comes from a man younger than 45 with COVID-19, enrolled during active disease. The sample comprised peripheral blood. CDR3 DNA: TGTGCCAGCAGCTTAGTTCCCCACAGGGAGGGAGGCTACACCTTC. This translates into CASSLVPHREGGYTF.